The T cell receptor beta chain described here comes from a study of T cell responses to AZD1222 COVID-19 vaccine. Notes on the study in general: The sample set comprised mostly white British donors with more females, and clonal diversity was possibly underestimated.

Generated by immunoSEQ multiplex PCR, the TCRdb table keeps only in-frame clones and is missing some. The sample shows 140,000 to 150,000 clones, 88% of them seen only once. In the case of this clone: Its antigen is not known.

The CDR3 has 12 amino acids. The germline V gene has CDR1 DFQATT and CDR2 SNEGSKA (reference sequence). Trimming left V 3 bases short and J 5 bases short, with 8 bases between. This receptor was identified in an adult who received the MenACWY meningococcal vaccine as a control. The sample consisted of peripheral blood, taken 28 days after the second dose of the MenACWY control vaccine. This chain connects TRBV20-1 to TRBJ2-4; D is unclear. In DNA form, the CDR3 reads TGCAGTGCTAGTAGTGGGGAAAACATTCAGTACTTC. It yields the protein CSASSGENIQYF.